This T cell receptor beta chain was documented in a study of shared clonotypes between healthy human individuals. Study results and limitations: Sampling involved blood alone; tissue repertoires likely differ.

The CDR3 sequence is 14 residues long. Germline CDR1 is MGHRA and CDR2 is YSYEKL. The V end lost 3 bases, the J end lost 8 bases, and 16 bases lay between the germline ends. This table comes from immunoSEQ multiplex PCR, and its TCRdb copy is limited to in-frame clones, with some not included. The data contain about 580,000 clones, about 98% of them singletons. About this clone: What it binds is unknown.

CD8 cells regarded as naive lacked CD45RO, were positively chosen for CCR7, and omitted terminally differentiated effector memory CD45RA+ cells. This chain uses TRBV4-1 with TRBJ1-2; TRBD1 is a possible D gene (5 bases). Sequencing was carried out using naive CD8+ T cells sorted from blood. The sequence came from a man aged 30 to 39 in good health. CDR3 residues: CASSHPRGGEGYTF. CDR3 nucleotide sequence: TGCGCCAGCAGCCACCCGCGGGGGGGAGAAGGCTACACCTTC.